The present TCR beta chain was sequenced within a study of blood T cell repertoires in COVID-19. The overall study: Samples taken during acute and convalescent COVID-19 were collected in the United States, Italy and Spain. Sample material is recorded as cDNA or gDNA derived from T cells, B-cell-depleted T cells, or PBMCs.

This CDR3 spans 15 amino acids. Trimming shortened V by 0 bases and J by 6 bases, and 11 bases separated the two germline ends. Germline V lookup: CDR1 MGHRA, CDR2 YSYEKL. Enrolment of Seattle patients took place during active infection, and they were followed longitudinally. Source study methods: Cell counts per sample came from amplifying reference gene primers. Produced via immunoSEQ multiplex PCR; TCRdb's table is partial and in-frame only. That table is the source of V, J and clone size, and D and trimming were worked out from the DNA. The repertoire holds about 200,000 clones, with more than 75% as singletons.

This chain joins TRBV4-1 and TRBJ1-4, with D unclear. Specimen: peripheral blood. The TCR originated in a woman aged 40-49 years with COVID-19, enrolled during active disease. The CDR3 bases are TGCGCCAGCAGCCAAGAGGGCGGGAGGGATGAAAAACTGTTTTTT. Encoded protein: CASSQEGGRDEKLFF.